This T cell receptor (beta chain) was profiled in a study of blood T cell repertoires in COVID-19. Study-level information: PBMCs, B-cell-depleted T cells, or T cells were the source of the cDNA or gDNA that made up the material.

Germline V gene sequence: CDR1 SGHRS, CDR2 YFSETQ. The CDR3 is 15 amino acids. The V and J ends lost 3 bases and 0 bases respectively, with 12 bases between them. Study processing details: Amplification of reference gene primers provided the estimated nucleated cell counts. The protocol was immunoSEQ multiplex PCR, while the TCRdb copy is restricted to in-frame clones and leaves out a portion. V and J calls and clone size are copied from that table; D and trimming were computed from the DNA. The sample records about half a million clones, 75% to 90% being singletons. The study assigned cohorts using participant-reported clinical history.

Sequences were obtained from PBMCs or T cells enriched from blood (not recorded which). This chain uses TRBV5-1 with TRBJ1-1; D possibly corresponds to TRBD1 (5 bases). The receptor was isolated from an older woman who had recovered from COVID-19. This CDR3 is CASSSAGRLNTEAFF. The CDR3 bases are TGCGCCAGCAGCTCGGCGGGACGGCTGAACACTGAAGCTTTCTTT.